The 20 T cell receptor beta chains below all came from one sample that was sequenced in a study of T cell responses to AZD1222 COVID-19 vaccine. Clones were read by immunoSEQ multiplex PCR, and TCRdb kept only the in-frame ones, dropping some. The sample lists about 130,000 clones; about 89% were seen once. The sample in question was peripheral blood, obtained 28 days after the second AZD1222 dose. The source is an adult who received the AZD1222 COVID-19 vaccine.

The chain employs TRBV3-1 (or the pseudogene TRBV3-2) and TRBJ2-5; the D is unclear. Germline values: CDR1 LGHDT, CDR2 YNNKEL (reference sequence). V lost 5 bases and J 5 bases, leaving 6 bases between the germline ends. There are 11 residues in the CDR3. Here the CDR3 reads CASSSRETQYF. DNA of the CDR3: TGTGCCAGCAGCTCTCGGGAGACCCAGTACTTC.

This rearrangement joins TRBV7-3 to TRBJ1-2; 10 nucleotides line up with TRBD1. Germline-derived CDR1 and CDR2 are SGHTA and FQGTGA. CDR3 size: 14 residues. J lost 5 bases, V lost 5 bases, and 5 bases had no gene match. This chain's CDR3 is CASSPDRGMYGYTF. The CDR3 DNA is TGTGCCAGCAGCCCGGACAGGGGGATGTATGGCTACACCTTC.

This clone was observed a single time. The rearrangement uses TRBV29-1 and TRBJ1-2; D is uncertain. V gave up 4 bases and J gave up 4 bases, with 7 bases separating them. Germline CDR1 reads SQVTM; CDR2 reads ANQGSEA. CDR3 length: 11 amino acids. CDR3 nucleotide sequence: TGCAGCGTTGGGGGTCCCTATGGCTACACCTTC. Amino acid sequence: CSVGGPYGYTF.

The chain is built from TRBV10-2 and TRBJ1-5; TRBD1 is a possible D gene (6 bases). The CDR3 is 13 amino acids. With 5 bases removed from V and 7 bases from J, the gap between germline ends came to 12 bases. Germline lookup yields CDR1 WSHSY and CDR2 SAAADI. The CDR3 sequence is CASSTQGQQPQHF. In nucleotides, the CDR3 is TGCGCCAGCAGTACGCAGGGGCAACAGCCCCAGCATTTT.

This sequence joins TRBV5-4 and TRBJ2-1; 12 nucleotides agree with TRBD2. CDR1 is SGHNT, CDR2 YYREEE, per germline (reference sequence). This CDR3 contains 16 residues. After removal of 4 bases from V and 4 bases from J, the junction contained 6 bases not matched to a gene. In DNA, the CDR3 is TGTGCCAGCAGCCCAGGACTAGCGGGAACGTACAATGAGCAGTTCTTC. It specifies CASSPGLAGTYNEQFF.

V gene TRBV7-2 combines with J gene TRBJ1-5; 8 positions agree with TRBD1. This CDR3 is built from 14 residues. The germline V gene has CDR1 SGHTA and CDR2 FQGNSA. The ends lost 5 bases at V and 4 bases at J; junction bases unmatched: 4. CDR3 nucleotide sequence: TGTGCCAGCAGCGACAGGGGAGGAAATCAGCCCCAGCATTTT. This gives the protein CASSDRGGNQPQHF.

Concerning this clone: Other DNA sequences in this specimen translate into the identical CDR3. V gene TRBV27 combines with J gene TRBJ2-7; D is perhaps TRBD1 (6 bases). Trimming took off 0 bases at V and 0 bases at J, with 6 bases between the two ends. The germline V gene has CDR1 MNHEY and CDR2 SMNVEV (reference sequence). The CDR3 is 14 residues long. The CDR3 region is CASSLSRGSYEQYF. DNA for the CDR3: TGTGCCAGCAGTTTATCCAGGGGCTCCTACGAGCAGTACTTC.

In DNA form, the CDR3 reads TGTGCCAGTAGTGCCGGGACGGCCGAGAGGGAGCAGTACTTC. Translation gives CASSAGTAEREQYF. The chain carries TRBV19 and TRBJ2-7; the D gene could be TRBD1 or TRBD2 (5 bases each). Trimming pared 5 bases from V and 7 bases from J, leaving 18 bases between. The CDR3 covers 14 residues. Germline CDR1 LNHDA, CDR2 SQIVND (reference sequence).

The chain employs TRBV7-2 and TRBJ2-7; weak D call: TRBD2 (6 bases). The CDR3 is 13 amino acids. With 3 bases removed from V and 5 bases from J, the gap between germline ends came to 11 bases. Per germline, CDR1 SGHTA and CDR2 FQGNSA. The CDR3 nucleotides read TGTGCCAGCAGCTTTGGGGGAGGAGACGAGCAGTACTTC. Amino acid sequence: CASSFGGGDEQYF.

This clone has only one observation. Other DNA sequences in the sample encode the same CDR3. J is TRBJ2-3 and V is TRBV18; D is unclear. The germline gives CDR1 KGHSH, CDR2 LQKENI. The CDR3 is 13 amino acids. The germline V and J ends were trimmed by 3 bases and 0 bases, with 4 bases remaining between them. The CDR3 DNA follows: TGTGCCAGCTCACCGGCTAGCACAGATACGCAGTATTTT. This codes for CASSPASTDTQYF. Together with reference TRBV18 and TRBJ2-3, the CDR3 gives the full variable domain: NAGVMQNPRHLVRRRGQEARLRCSPMKGHSHVYWYRQLPEEGLKFMVYLQKENIIDESGMPKERFSAEFPKEGPSILRIQQVVRGDSAAYFCASSPASTDTQYFGPGTRLTVL.

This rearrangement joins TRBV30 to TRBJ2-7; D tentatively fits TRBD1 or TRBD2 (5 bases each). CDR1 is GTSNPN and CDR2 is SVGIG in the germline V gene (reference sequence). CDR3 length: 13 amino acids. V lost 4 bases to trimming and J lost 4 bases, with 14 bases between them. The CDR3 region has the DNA TGTGCCTGGAATTGGGACCGAAGTTACGAGCAGTACTTC. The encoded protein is CAWNWDRSYEQYF.

Written as DNA, the CDR3 is TGTGCCAGCAGCCAAGGGTCGGTTATGGAGACCCAGTACTTC. Translating gives CASSQGSVMETQYF. This rearrangement joins TRBV6-5 to TRBJ2-5; the D is unclear. CDR1 and CDR2 from the germline V gene are MNHEY and SVGAGI. The CDR3 totals 14 residues. Deletions cut 6 bases from V and 5 bases from J, with 16 bases between.

CDR3 bases: TGTGCCAGCAGTTTATTTCAGGGCGATCAGCCCCAGCATTTT. Translated, it gives CASSLFQGDQPQHF. The rearrangement uses TRBV27 and TRBJ1-5, with D tentatively TRBD1 (5 bases). The CDR3 totals 14 residues. CDR1 is MNHEY, CDR2 SMNVEV, per germline (reference sequence). V gave up 1 base and J gave up 5 bases, with 9 bases separating them.

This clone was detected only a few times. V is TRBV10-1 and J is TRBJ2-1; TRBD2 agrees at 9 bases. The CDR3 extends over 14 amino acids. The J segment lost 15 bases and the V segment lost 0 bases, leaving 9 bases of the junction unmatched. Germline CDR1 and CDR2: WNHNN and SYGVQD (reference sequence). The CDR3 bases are TGCGCCAGCAGTGAGTCGATTAGCGGGGGCATAGTGTTCTTC. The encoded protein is CASSESISGGIVFF.

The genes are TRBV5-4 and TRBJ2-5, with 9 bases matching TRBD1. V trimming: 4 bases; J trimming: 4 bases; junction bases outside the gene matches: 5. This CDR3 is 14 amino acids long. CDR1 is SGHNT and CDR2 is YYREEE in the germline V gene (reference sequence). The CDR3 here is CASSLQTGGETQYF. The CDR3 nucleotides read TGTGCCAGCAGCCTGCAGACAGGGGGAGAGACCCAGTACTTC.

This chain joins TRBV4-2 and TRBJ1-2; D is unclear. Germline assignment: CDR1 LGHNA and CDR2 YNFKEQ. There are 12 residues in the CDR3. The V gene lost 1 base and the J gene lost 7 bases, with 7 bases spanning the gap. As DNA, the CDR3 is TGTGCCAGCAGCCAAGGGTCCCTTGGCTACACCTTC. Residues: CASSQGSLGYTF.

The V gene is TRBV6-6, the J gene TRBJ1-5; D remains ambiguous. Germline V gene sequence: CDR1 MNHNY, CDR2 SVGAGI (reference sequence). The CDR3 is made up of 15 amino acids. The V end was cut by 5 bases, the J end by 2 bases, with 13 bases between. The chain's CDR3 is CASSQARGGNQPQHF. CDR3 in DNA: TGTGCCAGCAGTCAGGCTCGAGGTGGCAATCAGCCCCAGCATTTT.

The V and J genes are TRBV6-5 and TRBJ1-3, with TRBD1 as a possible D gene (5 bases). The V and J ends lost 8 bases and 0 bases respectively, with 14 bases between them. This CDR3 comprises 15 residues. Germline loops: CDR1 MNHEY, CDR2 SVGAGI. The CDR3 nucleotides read TGTGCCAGCCGGGACGGACAATACTCTGGAAACACCATATATTTT. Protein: CASRDGQYSGNTIYF.

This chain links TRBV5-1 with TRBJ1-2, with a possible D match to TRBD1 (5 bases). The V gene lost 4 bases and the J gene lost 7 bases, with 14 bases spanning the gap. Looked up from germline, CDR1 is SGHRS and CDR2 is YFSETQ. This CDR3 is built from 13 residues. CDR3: CASSLGRDGGYTF. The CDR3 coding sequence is TGCGCCAGCAGCCTTGGACGGGACGGTGGCTACACCTTC.

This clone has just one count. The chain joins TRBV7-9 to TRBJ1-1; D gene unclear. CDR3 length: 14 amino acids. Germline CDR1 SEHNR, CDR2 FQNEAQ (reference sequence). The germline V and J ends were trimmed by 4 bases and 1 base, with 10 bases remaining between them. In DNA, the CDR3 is TGTGCCAGCAGCTCTTGGACCGGGAACACTGAAGCTTTCTTT. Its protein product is CASSSWTGNTEAFF.